These 23 T cell receptor beta chains were all obtained from the same sample, sequenced in a study of CD8 T cells in acute hepatitis C reinfection. Regarding time point: naive CD8 control sorted from an acute-time-point sample. Profiled with immunoSEQ multiplex PCR; TCRdb holds only in-frame clones, not every one. The sample includes tens of thousands of clones, roughly 85% of them seen just once. The material sequenced was naive CD8+ T cells from PBMCs. The receptors were sampled from a woman in her late teens or twenties who spontaneously cleared hepatitis C infection.

V is TRBV7-9 and J is TRBJ2-5; D is unresolved. Per the germline V gene, CDR1 is SEHNR and CDR2 is FQNEAQ (reference sequence). The CDR3 is made up of 10 amino acids. V was shortened by 3 bases and J by 7 bases, with 3 bases between the two germline ends. The CDR3 nucleotides read TGTGCCAGCAGCTTCGCGACCCAGTACTTC. It translates to CASSFATQYF.

The J gene is TRBJ1-2, the V gene TRBV4-2; D is perhaps TRBD1 (5 bases). V lost 11 bases to trimming and J lost 0 bases, with 16 bases between them. The CDR3 is 14 amino acids. Per germline, CDR1 LGHNA and CDR2 YNFKEQ. The CDR3 bases are TGTGCCGCCACGGGGGGATCAACTAACTATGGCTACACCTTC. The encoded protein is CAATGGSTNYGYTF.

The chain is built from TRBV19 and TRBJ2-3, with 12 bases identical to TRBD1. The CDR3 is 18 amino acids. Trimming cost V 6 bases and J 2 bases; bases outside gene matches: 12. Germline lookup yields CDR1 LNHDA and CDR2 SQIVND (reference sequence). The CDR3 nucleotides are TGTGCCAGTAGCCCATCGGGGACAGGGGGCGAGGACACAGATACGCAGTATTTT. This encodes CASSPSGTGGEDTDTQYF. Full variable domain (rest looked up from reference TRBV19 and TRBJ2-3): DGGITQSPKYLFRKEGQNVTLSCEQNLNHDAMYWYRQDPGQGLRLIYYSQIVNDFQKGDIAEGYSVSREKKESFPLTVTSAQKNPTAFYLCASSPSGTGGEDTDTQYFGPGTRLTVL.

The CDR3 loop is CASSEYGQGRELNTEAFF. The CDR3 bases are TGTGCCAGCAGTGAATACGGGCAGGGTCGGGAGTTGAACACTGAAGCTTTCTTT. The chain is built from TRBV25-1 and TRBJ1-1, with a tentative D call TRBD1 (5 bases). V was shortened by 0 bases and J by 0 bases, with 17 bases between the two germline ends. This CDR3 has 18 residues. The germline gives CDR1 MGHDK, CDR2 SYGVNS.

The chain is built from TRBV27 and TRBJ2-7; 8 nucleotides match TRBD2. With V trimmed by 6 bases and J by 4 bases, 8 bases remained unmatched. CDR3 length: 14 residues. Germline CDR1 reads MNHEY; CDR2 reads SMNVEV (reference sequence). CDR3 nucleotide sequence: TGTGCCAGCAGCTGGAGCGGGAGTATTTACGAGCAGTACTTC. Translation gives CASSWSGSIYEQYF.

CDR3: CASSATAYEQYF. CDR3 DNA sequence: TGTGCCAGCAGTGCCACCGCCTACGAGCAGTACTTC. The chain uses TRBV25-1 and TRBJ2-7, with D unresolved. CDR3 length: 12 residues. Trimming stripped 4 bases from V and 2 bases from J, with 6 bases between. The germline V gene has CDR1 MGHDK and CDR2 SYGVNS.

V gene TRBV7-2 combines with J gene TRBJ2-3; a possible D gene is TRBD1 (6 bases). The germline V and J ends were trimmed by 1 base and 2 bases, with 16 bases remaining between them. Germline CDR1 SGHTA, CDR2 FQGNSA. The CDR3 has 17 amino acids. The CDR3 sequence: CASSLGIGQPSTDTQYF. The CDR3 region has the DNA TGTGCCAGCAGCTTAGGAATAGGACAGCCATCCACAGATACGCAGTATTTT.

The chain has TRBV7-6 and TRBJ2-3, with no clear D. Between the trimmed V and J ends, which lost 1 base and 4 bases, there was a span of 12 bases. The germline CDR1 and CDR2 sequences are SGHVS and FNYEAQ. CDR3 size: 15 residues. The CDR3 loop reads CASSLVGSSSDTQYF. DNA for the CDR3: TGTGCCAGCAGCTTAGTTGGGTCGAGTTCAGATACGCAGTATTTT.

The chain is built from TRBV7-6 and TRBJ2-7; possible D gene TRBD2, 6 bases. This CDR3 spans 14 amino acids. V lost 5 bases and J 5 bases, leaving 16 bases between the germline ends. The V gene's germline CDR1 is SGHVS and CDR2 FNYEAQ. The CDR3 bases are TGTGCCAGCAGCCGTGCTGGAGGGTGGGACGAGCAGTACTTC. Its protein is CASSRAGGWDEQYF.

This clone has only one observation. This sequence joins TRBV6-5 and TRBJ1-5; D might be TRBD1 (6 bases). V was clipped by 4 bases and J by 3 bases, with 13 bases between them. CDR3 length: 15 amino acids. Germline CDR1 MNHEY, CDR2 SVGAGI. CDR3 protein: CASSLTGNPNQPQHF. DNA of the CDR3: TGTGCCAGCAGTTTAACAGGGAACCCCAATCAGCCCCAGCATTTT.

V usage is TRBV19 and J usage is TRBJ2-1, with D possibly matching TRBD2 (6 bases). V was pared by 3 bases and J by 8 bases, with 17 bases between. The CDR3 is made up of 15 amino acids. In germline, CDR1 is LNHDA, CDR2 SQIVND (reference sequence). CDR3 region: CASSIPREVGDEQFF. The CDR3 nucleotides read TGTGCCAGTAGTATTCCCAGGGAGGTTGGCGATGAGCAGTTCTTC. The whole variable domain, filled in from reference TRBV19 and TRBJ2-1, reads DGGITQSPKYLFRKEGQNVTLSCEQNLNHDAMYWYRQDPGQGLRLIYYSQIVNDFQKGDIAEGYSVSREKKESFPLTVTSAQKNPTAFYLCASSIPREVGDEQFFGPGTRLTVL.

V and J are TRBV29-1 and TRBJ2-1, with D perhaps TRBD1 (5 bases). Germline lookup yields CDR1 SQVTM and CDR2 ANQGSEA. The CDR3 spans 13 residues. V shed 4 bases and J shed 4 bases, with 11 bases lying between them. The CDR3 sequence: CSVVGRVYNEQFF. The DNA of the CDR3 is TGCAGCGTTGTTGGCAGGGTTTACAATGAGCAGTTCTTC.

The chain links TRBV18 to TRBJ2-7; tentatively, D is TRBD2 (5 bases). The CDR3 spans 13 residues. CDR1 is KGHSH, CDR2 LQKENI, per germline. V dropped 0 bases and J dropped 6 bases, with 9 bases sitting between them. CDR3 nucleotides: TGTGCCAGCTCACCACCGTCAGGAGGCGAGCAGTACTTC. Amino acid sequence: CASSPPSGGEQYF.

This rearrangement joins TRBV10-1 to TRBJ2-3; D unclear. The CDR3 sequence is 11 residues long. Trimming took off 4 bases at V and 4 bases at J, with 3 bases between the two ends. CDR1 is WNHNN, CDR2 SYGVQD, per germline (reference sequence). In DNA form, the CDR3 reads TGCGCCAGCAGTGTTGCAGATACGCAGTATTTT. Its protein product is CASSVADTQYF.

J is TRBJ1-2 and V is TRBV6-1; D remains unclear. The CDR3 runs to 15 residues. Germline CDR1 MNHNS, CDR2 SASEGT. Trimming pared 2 bases from V and 4 bases from J, leaving 14 bases between. Written as DNA, the CDR3 is TGTGCCAGCAGTGAAATTATAGGGAGCGGCTATGGCTACACCTTC. Translating gives CASSEIIGSGYGYTF.

J is TRBJ2-7 and V is TRBV27, with a tentative D call TRBD2 (5 bases). V lost 2 bases and J 0 bases, leaving 11 bases between the germline ends. The CDR3 totals 15 residues. The germline CDR1 and CDR2 sequences are MNHEY and SMNVEV (reference sequence). The CDR3 bases are TGTGCCAGCAGTTTAAGCGGAACGAGCTCCTACGAGCAGTACTTC. This codes for CASSLSGTSSYEQYF.

J is TRBJ2-7 and V is TRBV7-9, with D perhaps TRBD1 or TRBD2 (5 bases each). The CDR3 length is 14 residues. V lost 2 bases and J 3 bases, leaving 11 bases between the germline ends. Looked up from germline, CDR1 is SEHNR and CDR2 is FQNEAQ (reference sequence). The CDR3 DNA sequence: TGTGCCAGCAGCTTATTGGGACGGCTCTACGAGCAGTACTTC. Translated, it gives CASSLLGRLYEQYF.

The chain joins TRBV2 to TRBJ1-2, with a possible D match to TRBD1 (5 bases). This CDR3 has 11 amino acids. The V gene lost 10 bases and the J gene lost 3 bases, with 9 bases spanning the gap. Germline V gene sequence: CDR1 SNHLY, CDR2 FYNNEI. The CDR3 DNA reads as TGTGCCATATTGGGGGACTATGGCTACACCTTC. This translates into CAILGDYGYTF.

The V and J genes are TRBV7-8 and TRBJ2-7; unclear D gene. Germline CDR1 SGHVS, CDR2 FQNEAQ. This CDR3 has 16 residues. Trimming removed 5 bases from V and 0 bases from J, with 17 bases in between. CDR3 DNA: TGTGCCAGCAGCACCCCGTTCGACCTGAGCTCCTACGAGCAGTACTTC. Translation: CASSTPFDLSSYEQYF.

The J gene is TRBJ2-7, the V gene TRBV29-1; perhaps D is TRBD1 or TRBD2 (6 bases each). V was shortened by 7 bases and J by 5 bases, with 15 bases between the two germline ends. Germline V gene sequence: CDR1 SQVTM, CDR2 ANQGSEA. The CDR3 consists of 12 residues. Here the CDR3 DNA reads TGCAGCGCCGGAGGGGGGTCGGACGAGCAGTACTTC. It specifies CSAGGGSDEQYF.

In this sample, this clone turned up once. The CDR3 protein is CASSIVPYEQYF. The DNA for the CDR3 is TGTGCCAGTAGTATTGTTCCCTACGAGCAGTACTTC. The chain uses TRBV19 and TRBJ2-7; D ambiguous. Germline V gene sequence: CDR1 LNHDA, CDR2 SQIVND (reference sequence). The V and J ends lost 3 bases and 2 bases respectively, with 5 bases between them. The CDR3 runs 12 residues. Full variable domain (remainder filled in from reference TRBV19 and TRBJ2-7): DGGITQSPKYLFRKEGQNVTLSCEQNLNHDAMYWYRQDPGQGLRLIYYSQIVNDFQKGDIAEGYSVSREKKESFPLTVTSAQKNPTAFYLCASSIVPYEQYFGPGTRLTVT.

The V and J genes are TRBV7-8 and TRBJ2-3, with D unresolved. This CDR3 contains 14 residues. V was shortened by 5 bases and J by 4 bases, with 13 bases between the two germline ends. Germline assignment: CDR1 SGHVS and CDR2 FQNEAQ. CDR3 residues: CASSPFSQADTQYF. The CDR3 DNA sequence: TGTGCCAGCAGCCCGTTCTCCCAGGCAGATACGCAGTATTTT.

This clone was seen only a few times. V usage is TRBV19 and J usage is TRBJ1-5; D perhaps matches TRBD1 (5 bases). Germline-derived CDR1 and CDR2 are LNHDA and SQIVND (reference sequence). The CDR3 covers 15 residues. Trimming pared 7 bases from V and 0 bases from J, leaving 13 bases between. The CDR3 coding sequence is TGTGCCAGTAATCCGGGACCCCTTAGCAATCAGCCCCAGCATTTT. Translation: CASNPGPLSNQPQHF.